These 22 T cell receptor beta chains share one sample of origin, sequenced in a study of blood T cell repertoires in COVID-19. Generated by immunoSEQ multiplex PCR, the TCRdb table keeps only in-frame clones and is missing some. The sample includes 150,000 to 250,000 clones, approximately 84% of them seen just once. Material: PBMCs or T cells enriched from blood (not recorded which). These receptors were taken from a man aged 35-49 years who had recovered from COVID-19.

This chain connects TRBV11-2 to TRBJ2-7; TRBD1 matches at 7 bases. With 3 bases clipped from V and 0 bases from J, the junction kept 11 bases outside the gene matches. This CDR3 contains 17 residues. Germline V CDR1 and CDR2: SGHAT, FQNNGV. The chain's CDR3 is CASSLRAGTANSYEQYF. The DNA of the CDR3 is TGTGCCAGCAGCTTGCGGGCCGGGACAGCAAACTCCTACGAGCAGTACTTC.

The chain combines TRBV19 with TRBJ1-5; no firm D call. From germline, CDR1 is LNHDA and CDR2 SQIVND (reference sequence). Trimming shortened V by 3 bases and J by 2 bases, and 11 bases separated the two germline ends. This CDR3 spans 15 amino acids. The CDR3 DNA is TGTGCCAGTAGTATCGGCGGGAACGGCAATCAGCCCCAGCATTTT. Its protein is CASSIGGNGNQPQHF.

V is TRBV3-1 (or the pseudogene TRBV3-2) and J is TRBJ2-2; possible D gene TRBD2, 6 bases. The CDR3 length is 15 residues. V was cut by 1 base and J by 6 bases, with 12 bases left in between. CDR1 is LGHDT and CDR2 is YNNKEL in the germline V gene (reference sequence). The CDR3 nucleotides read TGTGCCAGCAGCCAAGCTCCAACGGGGGCCGGGGAGCTGTTTTTT. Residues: CASSQAPTGAGELFF.

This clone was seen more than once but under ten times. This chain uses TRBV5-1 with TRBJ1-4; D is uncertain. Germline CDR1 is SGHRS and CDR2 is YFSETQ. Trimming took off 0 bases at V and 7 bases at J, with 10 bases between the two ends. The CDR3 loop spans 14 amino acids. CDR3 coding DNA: TGCGCCAGCAGCTTGGGAGGGAGGGCTGAAAAACTGTTTTTT. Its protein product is CASSLGGRAEKLFF.

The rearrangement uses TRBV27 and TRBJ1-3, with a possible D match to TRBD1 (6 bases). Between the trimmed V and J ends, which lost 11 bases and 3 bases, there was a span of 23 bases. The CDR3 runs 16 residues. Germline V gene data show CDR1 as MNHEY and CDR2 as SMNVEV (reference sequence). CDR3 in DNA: TGTGCCTCAGCACGGGCCAGCGGGGGCCTTGGAAACACCATATATTTT. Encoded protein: CASARASGGLGNTIYF.

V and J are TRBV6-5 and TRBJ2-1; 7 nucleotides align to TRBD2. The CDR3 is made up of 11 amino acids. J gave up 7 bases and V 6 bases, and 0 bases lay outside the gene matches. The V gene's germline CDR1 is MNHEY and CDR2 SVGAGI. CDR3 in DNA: TGTGCCAGCAGGGGGGGGAATGAGCAGTTCTTC. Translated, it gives CASRGGNEQFF.

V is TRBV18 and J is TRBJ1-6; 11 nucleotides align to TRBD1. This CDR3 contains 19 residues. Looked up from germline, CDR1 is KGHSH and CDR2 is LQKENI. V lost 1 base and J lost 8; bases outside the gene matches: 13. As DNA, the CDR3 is TGTGCCAGCTCACCACGGGCTCCAGGACAGGGGGCGAGATATTCACCCCTCCACTTT. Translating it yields CASSPRAPGQGARYSPLHF.

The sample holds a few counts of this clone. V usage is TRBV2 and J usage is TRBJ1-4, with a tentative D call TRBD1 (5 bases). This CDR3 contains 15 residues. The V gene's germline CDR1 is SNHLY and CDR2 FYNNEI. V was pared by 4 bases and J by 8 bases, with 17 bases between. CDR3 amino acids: CASSVTQVSREKLFF. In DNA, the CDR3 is TGTGCCAGCAGTGTTACACAGGTCTCGCGGGAAAAACTGTTTTTT.

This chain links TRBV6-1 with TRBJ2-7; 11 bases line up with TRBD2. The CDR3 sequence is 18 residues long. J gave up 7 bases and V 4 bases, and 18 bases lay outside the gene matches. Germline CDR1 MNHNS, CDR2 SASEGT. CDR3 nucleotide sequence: TGTGCCAGCAGTGGGAGTAGCGGGGGGGCCGGTAGTCTTCGGGAGCAGTACTTC. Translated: CASSGSSGGAGSLREQYF.

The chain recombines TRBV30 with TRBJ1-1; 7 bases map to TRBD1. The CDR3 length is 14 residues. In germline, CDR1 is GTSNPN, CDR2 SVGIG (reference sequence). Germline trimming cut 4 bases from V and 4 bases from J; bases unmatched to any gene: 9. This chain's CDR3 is CAWTVRGGGTEAFF. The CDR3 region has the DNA TGTGCCTGGACCGTTAGAGGGGGCGGCACTGAAGCTTTCTTT.

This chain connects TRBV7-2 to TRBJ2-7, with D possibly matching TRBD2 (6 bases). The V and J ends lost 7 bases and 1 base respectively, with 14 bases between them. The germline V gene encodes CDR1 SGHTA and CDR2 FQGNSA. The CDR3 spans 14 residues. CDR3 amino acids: CASTMGGSSYEQYF. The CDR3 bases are TGTGCCAGCACGATGGGAGGCTCATCCTACGAGCAGTACTTC.

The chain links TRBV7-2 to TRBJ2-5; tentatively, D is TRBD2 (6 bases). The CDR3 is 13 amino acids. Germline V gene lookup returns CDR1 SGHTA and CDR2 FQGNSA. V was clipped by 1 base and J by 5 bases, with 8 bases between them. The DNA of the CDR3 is TGTGCCAGCAGCTTAGGACTAGTCGAGACCCAGTACTTC. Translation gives CASSLGLVETQYF.

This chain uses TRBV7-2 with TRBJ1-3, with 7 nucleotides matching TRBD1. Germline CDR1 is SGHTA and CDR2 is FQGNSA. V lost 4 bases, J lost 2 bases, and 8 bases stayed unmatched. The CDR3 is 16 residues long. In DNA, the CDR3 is TGTGCCAGCAGCTCGTTGGGACAGTTTCCTGGAAACACCATATATTTT. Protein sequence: CASSSLGQFPGNTIYF.

The CDR3 loop is CASSTDKQGGYTF. DNA for the CDR3: TGTGCCAGCAGCACGGATAAACAGGGAGGCTACACCTTC. The chain employs TRBV27 and TRBJ1-2; D may be TRBD1 (6 bases). The germline V gene encodes CDR1 MNHEY and CDR2 SMNVEV (reference sequence). The CDR3 is 13 amino acids. V was shortened by 6 bases and J by 8 bases, with 16 bases between the two germline ends.

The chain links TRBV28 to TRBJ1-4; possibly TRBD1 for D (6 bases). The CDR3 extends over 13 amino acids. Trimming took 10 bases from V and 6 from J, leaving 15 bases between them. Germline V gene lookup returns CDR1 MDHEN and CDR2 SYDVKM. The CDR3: CATRRGAYEKLFF. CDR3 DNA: TGTGCCACTCGCAGGGGCGCATATGAAAAACTGTTTTTT.

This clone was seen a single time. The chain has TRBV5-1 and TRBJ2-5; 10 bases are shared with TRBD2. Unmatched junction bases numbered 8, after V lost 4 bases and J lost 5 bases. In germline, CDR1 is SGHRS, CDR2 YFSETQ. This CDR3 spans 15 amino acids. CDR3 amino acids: CASSPGAGGQETQYF. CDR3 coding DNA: TGCGCCAGCAGCCCAGGAGCGGGGGGGCAGGAGACCCAGTACTTC.

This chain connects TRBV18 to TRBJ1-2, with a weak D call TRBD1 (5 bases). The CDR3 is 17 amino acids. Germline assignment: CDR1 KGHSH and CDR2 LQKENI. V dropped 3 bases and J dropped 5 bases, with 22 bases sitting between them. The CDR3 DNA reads TGTGCCAGCTCACCCCTTAAGTTCCCCGAAGGGGTTTATGGCTACACCTTC. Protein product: CASSPLKFPEGVYGYTF.

The CDR3 reads CASSQDYLYSYF. CDR3 bases: TGTGCCAGCAGCCAGGACTACCTGTACTCGTATTTT. This chain joins TRBV11-2 and TRBJ2-3, with D perhaps TRBD2 (6 bases). Per germline, CDR1 SGHAT and CDR2 FQNNGV. V lost 5 bases and J lost 14, with 17 bases in between. The CDR3 runs 12 residues.

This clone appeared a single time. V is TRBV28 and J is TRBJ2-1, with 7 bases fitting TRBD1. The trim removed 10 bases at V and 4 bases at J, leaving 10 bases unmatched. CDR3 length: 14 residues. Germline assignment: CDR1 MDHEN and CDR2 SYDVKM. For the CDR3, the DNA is TGTGCCACTAGGGGACAGCCGACTTACAATGAGCAGTTCTTC. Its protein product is CATRGQPTYNEQFF.

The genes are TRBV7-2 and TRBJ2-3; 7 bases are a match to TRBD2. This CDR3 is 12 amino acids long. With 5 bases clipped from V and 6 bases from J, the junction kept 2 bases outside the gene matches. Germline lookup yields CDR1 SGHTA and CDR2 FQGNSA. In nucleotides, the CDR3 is TGTGCCAGCAGCCTTAGCGGGGATACGCAGTATTTT. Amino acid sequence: CASSLSGDTQYF.

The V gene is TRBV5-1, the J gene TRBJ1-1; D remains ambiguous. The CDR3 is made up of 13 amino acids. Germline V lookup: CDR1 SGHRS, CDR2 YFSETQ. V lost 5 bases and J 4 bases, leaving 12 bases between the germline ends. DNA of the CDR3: TGCGCCAGCAGGGAGGGTTTCGGCACTGAAGCTTTCTTT. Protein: CASREGFGTEAFF.

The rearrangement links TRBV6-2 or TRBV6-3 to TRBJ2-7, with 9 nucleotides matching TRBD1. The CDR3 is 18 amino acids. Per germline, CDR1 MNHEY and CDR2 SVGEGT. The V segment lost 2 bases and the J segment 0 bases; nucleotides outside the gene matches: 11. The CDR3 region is CASSYPRGDRELSYEQYF. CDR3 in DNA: TGTGCCAGCAGTTACCCTCGGGGGGACAGGGAACTCTCCTACGAGCAGTACTTC.